What follows are 24 T cell receptor beta chains derived from one specimen sequenced in a study of blood T cell repertoires in COVID-19. Sequencing was performed with immunoSEQ multiplex PCR; in TCRdb, only in-frame clones are kept and a portion is missing. The sample has a few hundred thousand clones; around 87% are singletons. Source material: peripheral blood. The receptors here all came from a woman aged 30 to 39 with COVID-19, enrolled during active disease.

The chain employs TRBV27 and TRBJ1-2, with 7 bases that match TRBD1. CDR3 length: 15 residues. Germline V CDR1 and CDR2: MNHEY, SMNVEV (reference sequence). V lost 6 bases, J lost 2 bases, and 9 bases stayed unmatched. This CDR3 is CASSTWGRGNYGYTF. As DNA, the CDR3 is TGTGCCAGCAGCACTTGGGGCAGGGGGAACTATGGCTACACCTTC.

V is TRBV7-2 and J is TRBJ2-3; D is possibly TRBD2 (6 bases). The CDR3 has 13 amino acids. In germline, CDR1 is SGHTA, CDR2 FQGNSA. Trimming took off 3 bases at V and 8 bases at J, with 12 bases between the two ends. This CDR3 reads CASSFDGSTTQYF. The CDR3 DNA is TGTGCCAGCAGCTTCGACGGGAGTACTACGCAGTATTTT.

For the CDR3, the DNA is TGTGCCTGGAGCTTGAGTGCAGGCGGGGAGCTGTTTTTT. Its translation: CAWSLSAGGELFF. V is TRBV30 and J is TRBJ2-2; D ambiguous. The CDR3 consists of 13 residues. V shed 3 bases and J shed 7 bases, with 12 bases lying between them. CDR1 is GTSNPN, CDR2 SVGIG, per germline (reference sequence). Variable domain in full (rest from reference TRBV30 and TRBJ2-2): SQTIHQWPATLVQPVGSPLSLECTVEGTSNPNLYWYRQAAGRGLQLLFYSVGIGQISSEVPQNLSASRPQDRQFILSSKKLLLSDSGFYLCAWSLSAGGELFFGEGSRLTVL.

The rearrangement joins TRBV28 to TRBJ1-5; D call uncertain. This CDR3 is built from 16 residues. Per germline, CDR1 MDHEN and CDR2 SYDVKM. V was pared by 0 bases and J by 5 bases, with 14 bases between. The CDR3 spells CASSLWRAAPHQPQHF. As DNA, the CDR3 is TGTGCCAGCAGTTTATGGCGGGCCGCCCCACATCAGCCCCAGCATTTT.

This chain joins TRBV3-1 (or the pseudogene TRBV3-2) and TRBJ2-7; 12 bases are a match to TRBD2. J was trimmed by 2 bases and V by 2 bases; bases with no gene match: 4. This CDR3 contains 16 residues. Germline-derived CDR1 and CDR2 are LGHDT and YNNKEL (reference sequence). DNA of the CDR3: TGTGCCAGCAGCCAACGGACTAGCGGGGATCCCTACGAGCAGTACTTC. Translation: CASSQRTSGDPYEQYF.

The V and J genes are TRBV5-1 and TRBJ1-5, with no clear D. The germline V gene encodes CDR1 SGHRS and CDR2 YFSETQ. The CDR3 runs to 14 residues. V lost 0 bases to trimming and J lost 6 bases, with 10 bases between them. The CDR3 DNA reads TGCGCCAGCAGCTTGGACAGTCGTTTTCAGCCCCAGCATTTT. It yields the protein CASSLDSRFQPQHF. The variable domain in full, completed from reference TRBV5-1 and TRBJ1-5, reads KAGVTQTPRYLIKTRGQQVTLSCSPISGHRSVSWYQQTPGQGLQFLFEYFSETQRNKGNFPGRFSGRQFSNSRSEMNVSTLELGDSALYLCASSLDSRFQPQHFGDGTRLSIL.

The V gene is TRBV5-6, the J gene TRBJ2-3; tentatively, D is TRBD1 (5 bases). V was pared by 3 bases and J by 9 bases, with 14 bases between. The CDR3 runs 13 residues. Germline loops: CDR1 SGHDT, CDR2 YYEEEE. CDR3 in amino acids: CASSSLAGHTQYF. The DNA of the CDR3 is TGTGCCAGCAGCTCCTTGGCAGGGCACACGCAGTATTTT.

The chain carries TRBV7-2 and TRBJ2-4; 10 positions match TRBD2. J was trimmed by 9 bases and V by 3 bases; bases with no gene match: 20. The CDR3 covers 19 residues. CDR1 SGHTA and CDR2 FQGNSA come from the germline V gene. CDR3 residues: CASSFRRGVAGGAGVIQYF. CDR3 DNA sequence: TGTGCCAGCAGCTTCCGTCGTGGAGTAGCGGGAGGCGCTGGGGTCATTCAGTACTTC.

The gene calls are TRBV7-9 and TRBJ2-3; 8 positions match TRBD1. Germline V gene data show CDR1 as SEHNR and CDR2 as FQNEAQ (reference sequence). The V gene end was trimmed by 7 bases and the J gene end by 4 bases; junction bases not matched to a gene: 4. The CDR3 is 13 amino acids. The chain's CDR3 is CASNGQGSDTQYF. The CDR3 nucleotides are TGTGCCAGCAACGGACAGGGATCAGATACGCAGTATTTT. Variable domain in full (rest from reference TRBV7-9 and TRBJ2-3): DTGVSQNPRHKITKRGQNVTFRCDPISEHNRLYWYRQTLGQGPEFLTYFQNEAQLEKSRLLSDRFSAERPKGSFSTLEIQRTEQGDSAMYLCASNGQGSDTQYFGPGTRLTVL.

The chain recombines TRBV6-5 with TRBJ1-2; D might be TRBD1 (6 bases). Germline CDR1 MNHEY, CDR2 SVGAGI. CDR3 size: 13 residues. The V end was cut by 6 bases, the J end by 2 bases, with 10 bases between. CDR3 loop: CASRSQGNYGYTF. The DNA of the CDR3 is TGTGCCAGCAGGTCCCAGGGGAACTATGGCTACACCTTC.

This clone was recorded only once. The chain has TRBV6-2 or TRBV6-3 and TRBJ1-2; weak D call: TRBD1 (6 bases). This CDR3 is 16 amino acids long. CDR1 and CDR2 from the germline V gene are MNHEY and SVGEGT. V lost 2 bases and J lost 2, with 15 bases in between. CDR3 in DNA: TGTGCCAGCAGTTACGGTTCGGGACACCGAAACTATGGCTACACCTTC. Translation: CASSYGSGHRNYGYTF.

The genes are TRBV9 and TRBJ1-6, with 8 bases aligning to TRBD1. The V segment lost 3 bases and the J segment 6 bases; nucleotides outside the gene matches: 5. CDR1 is SGDLS, CDR2 YYNGEE, per germline. The CDR3 covers 15 residues. In DNA form, the CDR3 reads TGTGCCAGCAGCGCCCAGGGGGCCAGTAATTCACCCCTCCACTTT. Translation: CASSAQGASNSPLHF.

The chain combines TRBV10-3 with TRBJ1-2; TRBD1 matches 10 bases. This CDR3 is 14 amino acids long. V lost 7 bases, J lost 5 bases, and 7 bases stayed unmatched. CDR1 and CDR2 (germline): ENHRY, SYGVKD. CDR3 DNA: TGTGCCATCAAACCGGGACAGGGGAGGTATGGCTACACCTTC. Protein sequence: CAIKPGQGRYGYTF.

The chain joins TRBV2 to TRBJ1-2, with D possibly being TRBD1 (6 bases). In germline, CDR1 is SNHLY, CDR2 FYNNEI. The V end lost 8 bases, the J end lost 8 bases, and 18 bases lay between the germline ends. The CDR3 is 13 residues long. CDR3 bases: TGTGCCAGCCGGGGGGGCAGCCTCGGGGGCTACACCTTC. This translates into CASRGGSLGGYTF.

The chain couples TRBV19 to TRBJ1-5, with D possibly being TRBD1 (5 bases). With 5 bases removed from V and 5 bases from J, the gap between germline ends came to 13 bases. Germline CDR1 is LNHDA and CDR2 is SQIVND (reference sequence). The CDR3 loop spans 14 amino acids. The CDR3 sequence is CASSPRVTDQPQHF. The CDR3, as DNA: TGTGCCAGTAGTCCCAGGGTAACGGATCAGCCCCAGCATTTT. Full variable domain (remainder filled in from reference TRBV19 and TRBJ1-5): DGGITQSPKYLFRKEGQNVTLSCEQNLNHDAMYWYRQDPGQGLRLIYYSQIVNDFQKGDIAEGYSVSREKKESFPLTVTSAQKNPTAFYLCASSPRVTDQPQHFGDGTRLSIL.

CDR3 sequence reads: CATSRDFARGNSPLHF. CDR3 sequence (DNA): TGTGCCACCAGCAGAGACTTCGCCAGGGGTAATTCACCCCTCCACTTT. The chain couples TRBV15 to TRBJ1-6, with D tentatively TRBD1 (6 bases). This CDR3 has 16 amino acids. The V gene's germline CDR1 is LNHNV and CDR2 YYDKDF (reference sequence). Trimming stripped 0 bases from V and 6 bases from J, with 12 bases between.

The chain carries TRBV27 and TRBJ2-2; 9 bases match TRBD1. V lost 0 bases and J lost 0; bases outside the gene matches: 2. Per germline, CDR1 MNHEY and CDR2 SMNVEV (reference sequence). The CDR3 spans 17 residues. The CDR3 reads CASSLSRQGANTGELFF. The DNA for the CDR3 is TGTGCCAGCAGTTTATCTCGACAGGGGGCGAACACCGGGGAGCTGTTTTTT.

This chain uses TRBV6-5 with TRBJ2-1; possibly TRBD2 for D (6 bases). From germline, CDR1 is MNHEY and CDR2 SVGAGI. Trimming stripped 11 bases from V and 6 bases from J, with 17 bases between. CDR3 length: 13 residues. DNA for the CDR3: TGTGCCGCAGAGGGACTCGGGCGCAATGAGCAGTTCTTC. This sequence encodes CAAEGLGRNEQFF.

The rearrangement joins TRBV29-1 to TRBJ2-2, with D unresolved. Trimming stripped 6 bases from V and 8 bases from J, with 16 bases between. The CDR3 has 13 amino acids. Germline V gene lookup returns CDR1 SQVTM and CDR2 ANQGSEA. The CDR3 region has the DNA TGCAGCGTGAAAGACTTAAGTAGGGGGGAGCTGTTTTTT. It yields the protein CSVKDLSRGELFF.

The chain is built from TRBV9 and TRBJ2-1; TRBD2 agrees at 10 bases. Germline lookup yields CDR1 SGDLS and CDR2 YYNGEE. The CDR3 contains 17 residues. With 2 bases clipped from V and 8 bases from J, the junction kept 13 bases outside the gene matches. CDR3 sequence reads: CASSVQRVASGSYEQFF. CDR3 bases: TGTGCCAGCAGCGTTCAAAGGGTGGCTAGCGGGAGCTATGAGCAGTTCTTC.

The chain uses TRBV28 and TRBJ2-1; 9 bases match TRBD2. V shed 3 bases, J shed 6 bases, and the junction held 9 bases outside the gene matches. CDR1 is MDHEN and CDR2 is SYDVKM in the germline V gene. CDR3 length: 16 amino acids. The CDR3, as DNA: TGTGCCAGCAGTTTTTCCGACCCGGGACTAGCCAATGAGCAGTTCTTC. Translated, it gives CASSFSDPGLANEQFF.

This rearrangement joins TRBV10-3 to TRBJ2-2; no firm D call. The CDR3 runs 12 residues. Trimming pared 10 bases from V and 4 bases from J, leaving 10 bases between. CDR1 and CDR2 from the germline V gene are ENHRY and SYGVKD. This chain's CDR3 is CATWPSTGELFF. The CDR3 DNA reads as TGTGCCACCTGGCCCTCCACCGGGGAGCTGTTTTTT.

This clone was observed once. The chain is built from TRBV5-1 and TRBJ2-1; 7 bases line up with TRBD2. The CDR3 runs 15 residues. V dropped 0 bases and J dropped 3; count of bases not matched to a gene: 3. Germline assignment: CDR1 SGHRS and CDR2 YFSETQ. CDR3: CASSLVGEGYNEQFF. In nucleotides, the CDR3 is TGCGCCAGCAGCTTGGTTGGGGAGGGCTACAATGAGCAGTTCTTC.

The chain is built from TRBV4-2 and TRBJ2-1; 10 positions agree with TRBD2. Trimming cost V 1 base and J 10 bases; bases outside gene matches: 10. This CDR3 is built from 16 residues. Germline V gene data show CDR1 as LGHNA and CDR2 as YNFKEQ. This chain's CDR3 is CASSQVLAGRSREQFF. Written as DNA, the CDR3 is TGTGCCAGCAGCCAAGTACTAGCGGGACGTTCGCGAGAGCAGTTCTTC.